This T cell receptor (beta chain) was sequenced in a study of graft-versus-host responses after intestinal transplantation. Study details: Recipients received multivisceral, liver-intestinal, or isolated intestinal transplants. Every one of the recipients received anti-thymocyte globulin induction and afterwards took tacrolimus and steroids for around 3 years.

The data were produced by immunoSEQ multiplex PCR, yet TCRdb's version contains in-frame clones alone and is incomplete. This sample has roughly 8,200 clones, with roughly 92% found just once. Germline V CDR1 and CDR2: SGHVS, FQNEAQ. With 5 bases clipped from V and 0 bases from J, the junction kept 9 bases outside the gene matches. The CDR3 spans 17 residues. The chain employs TRBV7-8 and TRBJ2-2; 7 nucleotides agree with TRBD1. Source: PBMCs, taken 11 days after intestinal transplantation. The clonotype comes from a human patient who received an intestinal transplant, so some T cells may come from the graft donor. CDR3 loop: CASSVDPDRANTGELFF. CDR3 nucleotides: TGTGCCAGCAGCGTTGATCCCGACAGGGCGAACACCGGGGAGCTGTTTTTT.